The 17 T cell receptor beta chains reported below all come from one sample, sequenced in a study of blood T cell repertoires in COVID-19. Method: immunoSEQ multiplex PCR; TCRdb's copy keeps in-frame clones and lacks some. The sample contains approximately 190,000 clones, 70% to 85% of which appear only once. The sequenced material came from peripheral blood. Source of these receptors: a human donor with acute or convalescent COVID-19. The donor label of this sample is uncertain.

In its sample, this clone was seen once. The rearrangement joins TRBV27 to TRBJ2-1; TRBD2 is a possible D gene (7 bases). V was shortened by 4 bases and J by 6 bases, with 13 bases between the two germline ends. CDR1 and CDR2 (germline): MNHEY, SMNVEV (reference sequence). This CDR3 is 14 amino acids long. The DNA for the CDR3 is TGTGCCAGCAGTTCCCTAGGGGGGGGCAATGAGCAGTTCTTC. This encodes CASSSLGGGNEQFF.

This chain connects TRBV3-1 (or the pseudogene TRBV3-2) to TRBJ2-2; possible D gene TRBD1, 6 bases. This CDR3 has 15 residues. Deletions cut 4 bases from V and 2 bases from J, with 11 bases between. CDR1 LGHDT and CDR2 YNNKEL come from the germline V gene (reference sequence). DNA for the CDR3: TGTGCCAGCAGCCCGCGACAGGCAAACACCGGGGAGCTGTTTTTT. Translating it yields CASSPRQANTGELFF.

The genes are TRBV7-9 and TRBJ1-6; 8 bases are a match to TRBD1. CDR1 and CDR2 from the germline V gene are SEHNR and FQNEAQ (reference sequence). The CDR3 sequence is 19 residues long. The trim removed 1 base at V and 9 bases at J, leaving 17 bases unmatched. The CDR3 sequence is CASSLDWRQGARYGSPLHF. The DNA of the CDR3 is TGTGCCAGCAGCTTAGATTGGCGGCAGGGGGCACGGTATGGTTCACCCCTCCACTTT.

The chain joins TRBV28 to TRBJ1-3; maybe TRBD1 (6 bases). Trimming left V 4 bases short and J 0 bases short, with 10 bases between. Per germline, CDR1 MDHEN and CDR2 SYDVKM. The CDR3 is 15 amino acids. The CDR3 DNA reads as TGTGCCAGCAGTTCCACAGGGTTCTCTGGAAACACCATATATTTT. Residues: CASSSTGFSGNTIYF.

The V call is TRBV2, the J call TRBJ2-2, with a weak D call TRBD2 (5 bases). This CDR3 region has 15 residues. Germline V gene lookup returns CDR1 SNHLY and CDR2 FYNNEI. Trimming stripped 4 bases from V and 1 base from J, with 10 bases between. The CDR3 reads CASSAEGQNTGELFF. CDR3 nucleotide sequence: TGTGCCAGCAGTGCCGAGGGCCAGAACACCGGGGAGCTGTTTTTT.

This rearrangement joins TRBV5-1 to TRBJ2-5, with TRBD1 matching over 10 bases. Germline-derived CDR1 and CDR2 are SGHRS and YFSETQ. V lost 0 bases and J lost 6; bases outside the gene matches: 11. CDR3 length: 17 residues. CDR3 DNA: TGCGCCAGCAGCTTGGGGGGGCAGACAGGGGGCCCCCAGACCCAGTACTTC. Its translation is CASSLGGQTGGPQTQYF.

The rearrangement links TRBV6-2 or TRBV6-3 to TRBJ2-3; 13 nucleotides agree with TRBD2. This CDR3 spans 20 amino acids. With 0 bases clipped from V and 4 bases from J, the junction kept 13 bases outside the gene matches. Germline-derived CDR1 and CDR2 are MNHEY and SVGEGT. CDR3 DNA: TGTGCCAGCAGTTACTCGACTAGCGGGAGGATCTCTGGTGGCGCAGATACGCAGTATTTT. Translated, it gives CASSYSTSGRISGGADTQYF.

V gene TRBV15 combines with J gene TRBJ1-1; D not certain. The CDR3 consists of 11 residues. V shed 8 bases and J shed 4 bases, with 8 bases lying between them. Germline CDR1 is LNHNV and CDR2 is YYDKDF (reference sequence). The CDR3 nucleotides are TGTGCCACCGGAGCCTCCACTGAAGCTTTCTTT. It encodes CATGASTEAFF.

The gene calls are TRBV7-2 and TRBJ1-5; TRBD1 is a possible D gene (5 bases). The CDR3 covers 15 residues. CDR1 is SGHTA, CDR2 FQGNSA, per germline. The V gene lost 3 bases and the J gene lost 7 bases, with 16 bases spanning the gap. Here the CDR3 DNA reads TGTGCCAGCAGCTTGGGGCCTCAGGGTAGGCAGCCCCAGCATTTT. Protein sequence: CASSLGPQGRQPQHF.

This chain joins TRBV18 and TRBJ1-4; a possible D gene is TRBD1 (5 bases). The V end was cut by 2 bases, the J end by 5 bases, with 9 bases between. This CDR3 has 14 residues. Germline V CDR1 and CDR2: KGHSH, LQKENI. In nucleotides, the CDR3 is TGTGCCAGCTCACCAAGGGGAGGGAATGAAAAACTGTTTTTT. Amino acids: CASSPRGGNEKLFF.

The CDR3 loop is CATRRDNQPQHF. The CDR3 DNA reads TGTGCCACCCGGAGGGACAATCAGCCCCAGCATTTT. V is TRBV28 and J is TRBJ1-5; the D is unclear. This CDR3 is 12 amino acids long. Germline V gene sequence: CDR1 MDHEN, CDR2 SYDVKM. V was shortened by 10 bases and J by 3 bases, with 10 bases between the two germline ends.

CDR3 DNA: TGCAGTGCTAGTCTAGGGAGGAGCACTGAAGCTTTCTTT. The encoded protein is CSASLGRSTEAFF. The rearrangement uses TRBV20-1 and TRBJ1-1; no definite D call. Trimming removed 3 bases from V and 4 bases from J, with 12 bases in between. This CDR3 is built from 13 residues. The germline V gene has CDR1 DFQATT and CDR2 SNEGSKA (reference sequence).

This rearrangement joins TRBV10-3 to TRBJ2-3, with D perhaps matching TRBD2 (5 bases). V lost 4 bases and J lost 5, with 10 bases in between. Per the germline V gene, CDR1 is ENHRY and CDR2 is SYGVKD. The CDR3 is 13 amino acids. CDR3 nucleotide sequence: TGTGCCATCAGTGTTTCGGGATTAGATACGCAGTATTTT. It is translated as CAISVSGLDTQYF.

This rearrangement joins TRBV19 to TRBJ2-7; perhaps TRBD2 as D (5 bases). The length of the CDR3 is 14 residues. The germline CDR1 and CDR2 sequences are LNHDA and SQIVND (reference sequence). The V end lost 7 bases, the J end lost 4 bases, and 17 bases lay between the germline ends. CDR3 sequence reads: CASTDPGNTYEQYF. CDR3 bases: TGTGCCAGTACAGACCCCGGGAACACGTACGAGCAGTACTTC.

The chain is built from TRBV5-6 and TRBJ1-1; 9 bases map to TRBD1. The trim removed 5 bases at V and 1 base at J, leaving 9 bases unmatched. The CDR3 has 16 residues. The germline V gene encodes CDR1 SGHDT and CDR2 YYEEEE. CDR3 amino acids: CASSAGTGRGNTEAFF. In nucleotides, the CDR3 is TGTGCCAGCAGTGCCGGGACAGGGAGAGGGAACACTGAAGCTTTCTTT. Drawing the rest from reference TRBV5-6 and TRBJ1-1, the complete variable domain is DAGVTQSPTHLIKTRGQQVTLRCSPKSGHDTVSWYQQALGQGPQFIFQYYEEEERQRGNFPDRFSGHQFPNYSSELNVNALLLGDSALYLCASSAGTGRGNTEAFFGQGTRLTVV.

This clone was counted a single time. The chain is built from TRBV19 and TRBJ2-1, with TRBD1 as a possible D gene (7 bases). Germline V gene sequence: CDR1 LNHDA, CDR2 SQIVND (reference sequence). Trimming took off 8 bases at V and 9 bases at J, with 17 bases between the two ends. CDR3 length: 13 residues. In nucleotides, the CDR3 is TGTGCCAGTGGGGCAGGGGGGCGGCTTGAGCAGTTCTTC. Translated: CASGAGGRLEQFF.

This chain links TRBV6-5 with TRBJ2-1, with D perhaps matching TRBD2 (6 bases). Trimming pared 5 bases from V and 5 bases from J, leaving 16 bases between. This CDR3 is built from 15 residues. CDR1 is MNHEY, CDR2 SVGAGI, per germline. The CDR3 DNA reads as TGTGCCAGCAGTCTGGCGGGGCGGGTGGACAATGAGCAGTTCTTC. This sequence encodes CASSLAGRVDNEQFF.